This T cell receptor (beta chain) originates from a study of blood T cell repertoires in COVID-19. This clone was seen more than once but under ten times. Per the authors' pipeline: Reference gene primer amplification gave nucleated cell count estimates. Using immunoSEQ multiplex PCR, the repertoire was profiled, and TCRdb retains in-frame clones only, with some absent. The DNA gave D and trimming, while V, J and clone size come from that table. Among about 150,000 clones listed, more than 75% were seen once. The CDR3 covers 13 residues. V dropped 2 bases and J dropped 4 bases, with 8 bases sitting between them. Germline lookup yields CDR1 MNHEY and CDR2 SMNVEV (reference sequence).

This clonotype was sampled from a human donor with acute or convalescent COVID-19. The donor label of this sample is uncertain. Input material: peripheral blood. The chain combines TRBV27 with TRBJ1-2, with unresolved D. The CDR3 bases are TGTGCCAGCAGTTTAAACGGAGGCTATGGCTACACCTTC. This gives the protein CASSLNGGYGYTF.